One sample yielded the 6 T cell receptor beta chains listed below, sequenced in a study of blood T cells in healthy people across ages. Using a J-beta primer mix together with a sample-barcoded 5' primer, a second PCR was run for about 6 to 12 cycles. From the 5' RACE reads, TCRdb called clonotypes with MiXCR, one entry per CDR3 protein. The sample comprises under 750,000 distinct CDR3 sequences, under 55% of which are singletons, and 20% to 25% rests with the top ten. Sample: blood. These receptors were taken from a man older than 75 in good health.

The chain joins TRBV2 to TRBJ2-7; TRBD1 or TRBD2 may be the D gene (5 bases each). The tail of the sequence fits TRBJ2-5 better, so the J call may be wrong. Germline V CDR1 and CDR2: SNHLY, FYNNEI. This CDR3 spans 16 amino acids. The CDR3 spells CASSASGSLTTETQYF. In DNA form, the CDR3 reads TGTGCCAGCAGTGCATCAGGGAGTCTGACCACGGAGACCCAGTACTTC.

This clonotype has a single count. The CDR3 here is CASSGPGLSNEQFF. The CDR3 DNA reads TGTGCCAGCAGCGGACCGGGGCTCAGCAATGAGCAGTTCTTC. The chain uses TRBV7-3 and TRBJ2-1, with D possibly being TRBD1 or TRBD2 (5 bases each). Germline V gene lookup returns CDR1 SGHTA and CDR2 FQGTGA. V lost 5 bases and J 6 bases, leaving 14 bases between the germline ends. This CDR3 is built from 14 residues. The entire variable domain, with the rest obtained from reference TRBV7-3 and TRBJ2-1, is as follows: GAGVSQTPSNKVTEKGKYVELRCDPISGHTALYWYRQSLGQGPEFLIYFQGTGAADDSGLPNDRFFAVRPEGSVSTLKIQRTERGDSAVYLCASSGPGLSNEQFFGPGTRLTVL.

This clonotype was found a few times. The chain recombines TRBV25-1 with TRBJ2-7; D is unresolved. From germline, CDR1 is MGHDK and CDR2 SYGVNS. The CDR3 contains 13 residues. The V end lost 1 base, the J end lost 4 bases, and 8 bases lay between the germline ends. CDR3 nucleotides: TGTGCCAGCAGTGAATCGATCCTTTACGAGCAGTACTTC. Amino acids: CASSESILYEQYF.

This clonotype was seen at least ten times. V usage is TRBV7-9 and J usage is TRBJ2-1; D is perhaps TRBD1 (6 bases). Trimming pared 6 bases from V and 4 bases from J, leaving 16 bases between. Germline lookup yields CDR1 SEHNR and CDR2 FQNEAQ (reference sequence). The CDR3 runs to 15 residues. CDR3 residues: CASSFSGDRYNEQFF. CDR3 DNA sequence: TGTGCCAGCAGTTTTTCAGGGGACCGATACAATGAGCAGTTCTTC.

V usage is TRBV6-5 and J usage is TRBJ1-4; D possibly corresponds to TRBD1 (5 bases). Germline V gene sequence: CDR1 MNHEY, CDR2 SVGAGI. The CDR3 covers 16 residues. V lost 0 bases, J lost 11 bases, and 19 bases lay in between. Here the CDR3 reads CASSYSTRGRGSKLFF. The CDR3 DNA follows: TGTGCCAGCAGTTACTCGACGAGGGGTAGAGGATCCAAACTGTTTTTT.

The chain joins TRBV5-1 to TRBJ1-6; D is possibly TRBD1 (6 bases). CDR1 and CDR2 from the germline V gene are SGHRS and YFSETQ. V was pared by 0 bases and J by 5 bases, with 9 bases between. The CDR3 consists of 15 residues. The CDR3: CASSLVPGDNSPLHF. The CDR3 DNA sequence: TGCGCCAGCAGCTTGGTACCAGGGGATAATTCACCCCTCCACTTT.